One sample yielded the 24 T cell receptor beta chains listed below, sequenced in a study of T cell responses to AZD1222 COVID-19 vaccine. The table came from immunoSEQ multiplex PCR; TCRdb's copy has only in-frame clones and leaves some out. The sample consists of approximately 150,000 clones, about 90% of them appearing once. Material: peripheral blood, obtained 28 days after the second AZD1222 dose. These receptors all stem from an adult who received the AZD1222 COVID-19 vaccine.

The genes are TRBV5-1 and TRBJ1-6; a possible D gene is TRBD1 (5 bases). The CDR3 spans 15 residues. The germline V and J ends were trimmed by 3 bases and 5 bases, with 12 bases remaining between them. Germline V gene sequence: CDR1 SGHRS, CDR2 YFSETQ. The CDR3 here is CASSSIGTDNSPLHF. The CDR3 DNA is TGCGCCAGCAGCTCGATAGGGACGGATAATTCACCCCTCCACTTT. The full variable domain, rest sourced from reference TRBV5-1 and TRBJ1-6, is KAGVTQTPRYLIKTRGQQVTLSCSPISGHRSVSWYQQTPGQGLQFLFEYFSETQRNKGNFPGRFSGRQFSNSRSEMNVSTLELGDSALYLCASSSIGTDNSPLHFGNGTRLTVT.

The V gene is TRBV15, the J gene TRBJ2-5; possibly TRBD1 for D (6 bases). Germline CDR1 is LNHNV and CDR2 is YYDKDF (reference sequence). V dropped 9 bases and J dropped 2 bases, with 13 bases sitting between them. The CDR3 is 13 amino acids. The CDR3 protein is CATSVQGQETQYF. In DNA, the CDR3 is TGTGCCACGTCCGTTCAGGGGCAAGAGACCCAGTACTTC. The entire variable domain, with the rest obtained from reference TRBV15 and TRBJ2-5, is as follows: DAMVIQNPRYQVTQFGKPVTLSCSQTLNHNVMYWYQQKSSQAPKLLFHYYDKDFNNEADTPDNFQSRRPNTSFCFLDIRSPGLGDTAMYLCATSVQGQETQYFGPGTRLLVL.

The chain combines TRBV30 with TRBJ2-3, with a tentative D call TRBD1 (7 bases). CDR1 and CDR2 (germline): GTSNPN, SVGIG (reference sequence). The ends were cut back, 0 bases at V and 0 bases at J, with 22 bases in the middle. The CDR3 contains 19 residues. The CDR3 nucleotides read TGTGCCTGGAGTGTACTGGTTAGCGGAACAGGGGCTAGCACAGATACGCAGTATTTT. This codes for CAWSVLVSGTGASTDTQYF.

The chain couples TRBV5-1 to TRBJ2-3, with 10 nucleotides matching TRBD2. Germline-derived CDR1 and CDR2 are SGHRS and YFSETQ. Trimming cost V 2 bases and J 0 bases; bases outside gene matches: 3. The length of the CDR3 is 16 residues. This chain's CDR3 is CASSFLAGASTDTQYF. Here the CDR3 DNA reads TGCGCCAGCAGCTTCCTAGCGGGGGCAAGCACAGATACGCAGTATTTT.

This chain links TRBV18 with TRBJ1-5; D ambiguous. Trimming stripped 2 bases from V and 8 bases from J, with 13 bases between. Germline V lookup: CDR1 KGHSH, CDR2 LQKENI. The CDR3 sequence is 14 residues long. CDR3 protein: CASSPGSYHEPQHF. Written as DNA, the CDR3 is TGTGCCAGCTCACCAGGGAGTTATCATGAGCCCCAGCATTTT.

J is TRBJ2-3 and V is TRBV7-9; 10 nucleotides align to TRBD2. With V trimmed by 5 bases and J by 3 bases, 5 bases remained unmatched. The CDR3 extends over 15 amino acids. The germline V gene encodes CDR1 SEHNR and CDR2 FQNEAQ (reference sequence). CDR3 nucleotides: TGTGCCAGCAGCCGCGGGACTAGCGTAACAGATACGCAGTATTTT. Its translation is CASSRGTSVTDTQYF.

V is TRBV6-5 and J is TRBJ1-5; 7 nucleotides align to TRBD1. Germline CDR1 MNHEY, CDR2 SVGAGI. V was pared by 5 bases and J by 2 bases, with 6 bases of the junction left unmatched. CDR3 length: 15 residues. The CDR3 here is CASSRQGVGNQPQHF. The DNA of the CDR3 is TGTGCCAGCAGTAGACAGGGTGTCGGCAATCAGCCCCAGCATTTT.

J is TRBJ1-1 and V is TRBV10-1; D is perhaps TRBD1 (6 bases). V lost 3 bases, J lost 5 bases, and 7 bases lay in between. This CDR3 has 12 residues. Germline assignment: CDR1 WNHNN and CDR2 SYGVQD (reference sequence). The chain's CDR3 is CASSDQGTEAFF. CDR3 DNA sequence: TGCGCCAGCAGTGACCAGGGGACTGAAGCTTTCTTT.

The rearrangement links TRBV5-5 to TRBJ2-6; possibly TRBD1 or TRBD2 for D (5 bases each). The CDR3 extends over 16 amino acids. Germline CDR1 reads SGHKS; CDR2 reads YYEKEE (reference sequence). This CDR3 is CASEGYGGSGANVLTF. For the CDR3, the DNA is TGTGCAAGCGAGGGTTATGGGGGCTCTGGGGCCAACGTCCTGACTTTC.

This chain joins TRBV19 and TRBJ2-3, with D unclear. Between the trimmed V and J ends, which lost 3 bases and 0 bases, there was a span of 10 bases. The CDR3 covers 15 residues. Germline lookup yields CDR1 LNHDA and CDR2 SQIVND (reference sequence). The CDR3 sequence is CASSIYIRSTDTQYF. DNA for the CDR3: TGTGCCAGTAGTATTTACATACGAAGCACAGATACGCAGTATTTT.

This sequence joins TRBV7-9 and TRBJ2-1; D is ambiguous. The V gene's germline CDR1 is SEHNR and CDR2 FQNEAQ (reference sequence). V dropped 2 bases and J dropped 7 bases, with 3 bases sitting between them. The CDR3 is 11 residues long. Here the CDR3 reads CASSLWNEQFF. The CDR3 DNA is TGTGCCAGCAGCTTATGGAATGAGCAGTTCTTC.

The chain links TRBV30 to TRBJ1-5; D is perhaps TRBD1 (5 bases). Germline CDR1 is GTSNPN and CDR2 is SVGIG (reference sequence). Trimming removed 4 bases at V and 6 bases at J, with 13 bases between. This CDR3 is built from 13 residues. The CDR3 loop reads CAWTTGGAQPQHF. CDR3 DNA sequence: TGTGCCTGGACGACGGGAGGGGCTCAGCCCCAGCATTTT.

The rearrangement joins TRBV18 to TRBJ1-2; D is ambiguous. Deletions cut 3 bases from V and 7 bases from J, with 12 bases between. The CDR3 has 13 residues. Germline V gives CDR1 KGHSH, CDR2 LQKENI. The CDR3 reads CASSPSRDSGYTF. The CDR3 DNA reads TGTGCCAGCTCACCCTCGAGAGATTCTGGCTACACCTTC.

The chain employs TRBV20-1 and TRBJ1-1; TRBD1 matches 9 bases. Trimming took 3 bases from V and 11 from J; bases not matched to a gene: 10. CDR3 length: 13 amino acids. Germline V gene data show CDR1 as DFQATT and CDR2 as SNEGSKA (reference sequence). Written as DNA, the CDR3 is TGCAGTGCTAGTCGGACAGGGGACCGGGATGCTTTCTTT. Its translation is CSASRTGDRDAFF.

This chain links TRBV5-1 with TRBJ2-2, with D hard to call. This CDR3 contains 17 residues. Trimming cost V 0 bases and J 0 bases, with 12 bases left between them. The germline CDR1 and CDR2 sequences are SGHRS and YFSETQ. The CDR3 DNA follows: TGCGCCAGCAGCTTGGGTGTCGGAGCGACGAACACCGGGGAGCTGTTTTTT. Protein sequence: CASSLGVGATNTGELFF.

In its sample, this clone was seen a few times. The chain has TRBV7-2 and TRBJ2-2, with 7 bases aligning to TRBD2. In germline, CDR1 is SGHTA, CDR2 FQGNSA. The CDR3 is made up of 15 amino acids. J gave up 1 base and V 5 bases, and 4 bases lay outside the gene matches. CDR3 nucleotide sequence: TGTGCCAGCAGCCCCGGGGGGATGAACACCGGGGAGCTGTTTTTT. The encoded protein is CASSPGGMNTGELFF.

CDR3 sequence reads: CASSGEGGRGQPQHF. The CDR3, as DNA: TGTGCCAGCAGCGGCGAGGGTGGTCGCGGTCAGCCCCAGCATTTT. The V call is TRBV2, the J call TRBJ1-5; no reliable D call. V was clipped by 6 bases and J by 6 bases, with 18 bases between them. The CDR3 loop spans 15 amino acids. CDR1 and CDR2 from the germline V gene are SNHLY and FYNNEI.

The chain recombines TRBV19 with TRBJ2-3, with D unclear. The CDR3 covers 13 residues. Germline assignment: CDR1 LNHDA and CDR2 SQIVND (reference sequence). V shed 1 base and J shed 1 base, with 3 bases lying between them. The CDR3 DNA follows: TGTGCCAGTAGTATAGGTGGCACAGATACGCAGTATTTT. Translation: CASSIGGTDTQYF.

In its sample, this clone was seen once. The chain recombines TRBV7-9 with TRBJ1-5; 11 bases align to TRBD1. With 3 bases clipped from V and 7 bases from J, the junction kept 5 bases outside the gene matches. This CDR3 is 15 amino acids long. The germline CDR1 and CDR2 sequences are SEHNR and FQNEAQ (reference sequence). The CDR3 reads CASSFGGQGGQPQHF. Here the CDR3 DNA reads TGTGCCAGCAGCTTTGGGGGACAGGGGGGCCAGCCCCAGCATTTT.

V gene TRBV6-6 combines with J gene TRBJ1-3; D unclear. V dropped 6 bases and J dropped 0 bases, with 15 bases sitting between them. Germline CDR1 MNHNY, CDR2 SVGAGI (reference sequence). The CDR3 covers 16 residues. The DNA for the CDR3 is TGTGCCAGCAGACCCCCGGCGGTCGGCTCTGGAAACACCATATATTTT. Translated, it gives CASRPPAVGSGNTIYF.

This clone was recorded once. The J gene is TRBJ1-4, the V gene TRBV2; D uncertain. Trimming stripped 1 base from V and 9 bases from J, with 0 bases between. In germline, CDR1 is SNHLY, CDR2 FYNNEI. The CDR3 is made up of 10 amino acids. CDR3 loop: CASSEEKLFF. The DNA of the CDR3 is TGTGCCAGCAGTGAAGAAAAACTGTTTTTT.

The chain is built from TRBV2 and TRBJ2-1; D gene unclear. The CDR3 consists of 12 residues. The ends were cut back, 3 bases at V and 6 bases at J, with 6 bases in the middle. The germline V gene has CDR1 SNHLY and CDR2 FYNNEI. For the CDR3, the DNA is TGTGCCAGCAGTGAGTGGGGCAATGAGCAGTTCTTC. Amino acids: CASSEWGNEQFF.

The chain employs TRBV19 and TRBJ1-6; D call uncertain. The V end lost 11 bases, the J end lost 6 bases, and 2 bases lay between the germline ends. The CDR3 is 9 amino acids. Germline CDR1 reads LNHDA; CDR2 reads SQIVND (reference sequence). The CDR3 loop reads CAGNSPLHF. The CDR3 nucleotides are TGTGCCGGTAATTCACCCCTCCACTTT.

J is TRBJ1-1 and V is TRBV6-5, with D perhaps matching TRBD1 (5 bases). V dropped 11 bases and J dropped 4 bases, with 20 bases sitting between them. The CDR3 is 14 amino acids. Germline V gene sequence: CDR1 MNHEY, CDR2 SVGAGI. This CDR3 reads CAHKIQGWGTEAFF. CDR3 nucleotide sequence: TGTGCCCACAAGATCCAGGGCTGGGGCACTGAAGCTTTCTTT.